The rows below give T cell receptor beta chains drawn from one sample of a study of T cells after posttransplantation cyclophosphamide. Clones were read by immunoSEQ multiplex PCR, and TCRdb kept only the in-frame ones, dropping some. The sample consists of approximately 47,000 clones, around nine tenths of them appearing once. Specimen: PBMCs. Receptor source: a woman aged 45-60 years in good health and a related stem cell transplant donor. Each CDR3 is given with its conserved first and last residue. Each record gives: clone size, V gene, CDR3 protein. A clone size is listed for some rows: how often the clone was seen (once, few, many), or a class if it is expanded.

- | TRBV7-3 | CASSPSPQGRLYNEQFF
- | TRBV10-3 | CAISGTADTNYGYTF
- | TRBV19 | CASSGDRGRNQPQHF
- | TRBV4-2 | CASSQVSRGELEEQYF
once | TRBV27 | CASSLSEGAFGYTF
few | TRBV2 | CASSVQGASNQPQHF
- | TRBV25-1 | CASSESFGFDVHEQYF
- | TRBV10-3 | CAISESLSGSSYEQYF
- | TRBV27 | CASSLTPRYGYTF
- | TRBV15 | CATSKPGQGARTEAFF
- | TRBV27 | CASRETGTVYEQYF
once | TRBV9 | CASSVDRARETQYF
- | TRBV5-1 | CASSAGGAGYNEQFF
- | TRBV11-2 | CASSFNSIQETQYF
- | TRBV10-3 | CAISPERTNSGEQFF
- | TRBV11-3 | CASSSEMRETQYF
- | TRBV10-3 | CAISESPRVSGANVLTF